This TCR beta chain was documented in a study of OX40 agonist ivuxolimab in advanced cancers. Study-wide background: Every 2 weeks, ivuxolimab was infused into the patients intravenously at between 0.01 and 10 mg/kg. Notes on the study in general: Which antigen the expanded peripheral T cells recognized is unknown. Certain nonresponders additionally had low normalized T-cell clonal expansion.

Libraries were prepared by immunoSEQ multiplex PCR; TCRdb keeps only in-frame clonotypes and omits some of them. The table shows about 50,000 clones, with approximately 86% occurring only once. Patients were ruled out by autoimmune disease history or systemic immunosuppression. This clone was counted a few times. Its antigen is undetermined. V shed 1 base and J shed 7 bases, with 13 bases lying between them. Germline CDR1 is MRHNA and CDR2 is SNTAGT. CDR3 length equals 15 residues. The source of this sequence is an adult with an advanced solid tumor such as melanoma, head and neck, liver or kidney cancer. Material: CD4+ or CD8+ T cells sorted from blood, obtained in a trial of the OX40 agonist ivuxolimab. The chain uses TRBV6-4 and TRBJ2-2; D may be TRBD1 or TRBD2 (6 bases each). CDR3 region: CASSDWGAGDGELFF. CDR3 nucleotides: TGTGCCAGCAGTGACTGGGGGGCCGGTGACGGGGAGCTGTTTTTT.